The 5 T cell receptor beta chains listed next were all sequenced from one sample in a study of spatial heterogeneity in lung cancer. TCRdb passed the 5' RACE reads through MiXCR, listing each CDR3 protein once. The sample consists of more than 35,000 distinct CDR3 sequences, 5.2% of them appearing once. Indicated time point: sample taken at primary tumor resection. Unsorted whole RNA of tumor, nontumor lung or frozen PBMC was sequenced. The sample in question was PBMCs, obtained at surgery. These receptors were taken from a female donor with early-stage non-small cell lung cancer.

This clonotype occurred many times. The chain joins TRBV24-1 to TRBJ2-7; D unresolved. Germline lookup yields CDR1 KGHDR and CDR2 SFDVKD. The CDR3 totals 14 residues. V was cut by 2 bases and J by 4 bases, with 11 bases left in between. CDR3 in amino acids: CATSDSRIGYEQYF. CDR3 sequence (DNA): TGTGCCACCAGTGATTCCCGGATCGGGTACGAGCAGTACTTC.

At least ten counts were recorded for this clonotype. The V call is TRBV7-2, the J call TRBJ1-5; D gene uncertain. The CDR3 covers 13 residues. V lost 0 bases and J lost 7, with 7 bases in between. The V gene's germline CDR1 is SGHTA and CDR2 FQGNSA. The CDR3 spells CASSLASEQPQHF. CDR3 nucleotide sequence: TGTGCCAGCAGCTTAGCCAGTGAGCAGCCCCAGCATTTT.

This clonotype was observed at least ten times. The chain links TRBV18 to TRBJ2-3; 7 bases match TRBD1. J was trimmed by 2 bases and V by 3 bases; bases with no gene match: 2. The germline V gene encodes CDR1 KGHSH and CDR2 LQKENI. The length of the CDR3 is 14 residues. The CDR3 region has the DNA TGTGCCAGCTCACCGACAGGGTACACAGATACGCAGTATTTT. Encoded protein: CASSPTGYTDTQYF.

This clonotype has a count of ten or more. The chain employs TRBV12-3 or TRBV12-4 and TRBJ1-2; a possible D gene is TRBD1 (6 bases). V was trimmed by 3 bases and J by 4 bases, leaving 9 bases between them. The CDR3 consists of 13 residues. The CDR3 sequence is CASSLSRGYGYTF. CDR3 nucleotides: TGTGCCAGCAGTTTGAGCAGGGGCTATGGCTACACCTTC.

Many counts were recorded for this clonotype. The chain uses TRBV20-1 and TRBJ2-3; 7 bases map to TRBD1. The germline gives CDR1 DFQATT, CDR2 SNEGSKA (reference sequence). J lost 1 base, V lost 0 bases, and 1 base had no gene match. The CDR3 loop spans 14 amino acids. Here the CDR3 DNA reads TGCAGTGCTAGAGAGGGGACAGGCACAGATACGCAGTATTTT. This translates into CSAREGTGTDTQYF.